The entry below gives a single T cell receptor beta chain sequence along with its context. Its antigen is currently unknown. This sample is part of a study of vaccination and CD4 T cells after COVID-19. Across the study: The authors used overlapping spike peptides from SARS-CoV-2, HCoV-NL63, HCoV-OC43 and HCoV-229E to stimulate cells. Cultures serving as controls received a peptide pool (CEFX or HIV-1 Nef) or no peptide.

The Oncomine TCR Beta short-read assay sequenced DNA from cultured CD4+ T cells. In this case, cultured CD4+ T cells provided the extracted genomic DNA. One entry per CDR3 protein results from TCRdb running MiXCR on the PCR reads. The repertoire has just under 20,000 distinct CDR3 sequences, roughly half of them found once; the top ten carry 4%. Treatment specified: roughly 11-day PBMC culture with coronavirus spike peptide pools or control peptides (ViraFEST assay). T cells were expanded with peptide pools, and expanded clonotypes were identified by TCR sequencing. Per the germline V gene, CDR1 is SEHNR and CDR2 is FQNEAQ (reference sequence). V dropped 4 bases and J dropped 6; count of bases not matched to a gene: 3. The CDR3 consists of 14 residues.

This specimen consisted of CD4+ T cells from blood, cultured in vitro, obtained before SARS-CoV-2 vaccination. This chain links TRBV7-9 with TRBJ2-6, with 7 bases matching TRBD1. This TCR derives from a human donor who had recovered from COVID-19. The CDR3 spells CASSSDRSANVLTF. The DNA for the CDR3 is TGTGCCAGCAGCTCGGACAGGTCGGCCAACGTCCTGACTTTC.